The source of this T cell receptor (beta chain) is a study of T cells after yellow fever vaccination (dated by TCRdb to between 2018 and 2021). Describing the broader study: Libraries from fractions with low cell numbers were prepared with the SMART-Seq v4 Ultra Low Input RNA kit. To follow T-cell clones before and after primary and booster YFV17D yellow fever vaccination, bulk TCR alpha and beta repertoires were sequenced over time. The cohort comprised two healthy male donors, one aged 18 to 30 and one aged 30 to 40 years. Blood was drawn at multiple timepoints before and after primary and secondary immunization, with bulk PBMC replicates and cell subsets isolated. On the study overall, not on this receptor specifically: Because the study included only a couple of donors, the extent to which the findings can be generalized is limited. Most clones expanded after primary vaccination (approximately 96% of CD4 and 88% of CD8) were re-detected after the booster, suggesting that broad memory maintenance occurred. The secondary T-cell response was weaker than the primary response but faster, peaking on day 5 instead of day 15. Computational filtering was needed because FACS-sorted repertoires could contain abundant contaminating clonotypes from the bulk population. A small fraction of clonotypes showed up in both the CD4 and CD8 compartments, probably as a result of convergent recombination.

For sequencing, an Illumina NovaSeq 6000 was employed. Synthesis of TCR cDNA relied on 5'RACE template switching, a step that introduced a universal primer site along with unique molecular identifiers. Priming for cDNA synthesis came from both the TCR alpha and TCR beta constant segments. Library amplification involved two PCR steps, and the second step added sample barcodes and sequencing adapters. Sequencing of libraries was performed on Illumina HiSeq 2500 (2x100 bp) or NovaSeq (2x150 bp). Processing in the source paper ran as follows. Demultiplexing of reads and collapsing into UMI consensus sequences were performed with MIGEC, and V(D)J alignment was carried out with MiXCR. Vaccine-responding clonotypes were defined with edgeR using replicate PBMC samples, requiring FDR below 0.01 and a log2 fold change above 5 up to day 15. Each bulk clonotype was labeled CD4 or CD8 based on which sequenced repertoire, CD4 or CD8, contained the clonotype at higher abundance. TCRdb passed the public sequencing reads through fastp at Q25 and MiXCR, retaining productive beta sequences. Rows merge per CDR3 protein into single entries with the most common DNA and genes. The V and J calls come from TCRdb's annotation, not from the publication. The sample table holds 250,000 to 300,000 distinct CDR3 sequences, of which 5.2% were seen once. The ten largest clones take up roughly 3.4% of the sample.

Explained via the paper, the treatment or condition label denotes: live attenuated yellow fever vaccine strain. PBMCs were isolated from peripheral blood using a standard Ficoll-Paque protocol. CD4 and CD8 T-cell fractions were isolated with Dynabeads CD4 and CD8 positive selection kits. TriZol was used to extract RNA from bulk PBMCs, CD4 and CD8 fractions, and dextramer-positive and dextramer-negative fractions. This clonotype appeared many times. The clone's antigen remains unknown. No base qualities exist here, and no much larger clone lies one base off it. V is clipped by 4 bases and J by 8 bases, and the sequence between their germline boundaries is 11 bases long. CDR1 and CDR2 (KGHSH, LQKENI) derive from the germline V gene. The CDR3 starts with the cysteine, ends with the phenylalanine, and has 12 residues. Only the CDR3 region is kept as DNA, spanning 36 bases read in frame from base 1.

Sample: CD4+ T cells sorted from PBMCs, taken on the day of the yellow fever booster vaccination. This sequence originates from a man younger than 35 who received the YFV17D yellow fever vaccine. In this chain, TRBV18 is recombined with TRBJ1-1; the D gene is perhaps TRBD1, on 6 matching bases. For the CDR3, the sequence is CASSLLTGEAFF. The nucleotide sequence reads TGTGCCAGCTCACTCCTGACAGGCGAAGCTTTCTTT.